Listed here is a single T cell receptor beta chain. This sample was included in a study of blood T cell repertoires in COVID-19. Overall study context: T cells, B-cell-depleted T cells, or PBMCs provided the cDNA or gDNA that served as material.

The ends lost 7 bases at V and 2 bases at J; junction bases unmatched: 8. CDR3 size: 15 residues. Germline-derived CDR1 and CDR2 are MDHEN and SYDVKM. Here immunoSEQ multiplex PCR was the method, and the copy in TCRdb shows in-frame clones only, minus some. The table has 310,000 or so clones, around nine tenths seen once. Seattle's cohort entered during active infection and was followed longitudinally. Source material: peripheral blood. This chain links TRBV28 with TRBJ1-2, with 9 nucleotides matching TRBD1. The TCR comes from a woman in her 30s with COVID-19, enrolled during active disease. The CDR3, as DNA: TGTGCCAGCACCCAGGGACAGGGAAGGAACTATGGCTACACCTTC. It encodes CASTQGQGRNYGYTF.